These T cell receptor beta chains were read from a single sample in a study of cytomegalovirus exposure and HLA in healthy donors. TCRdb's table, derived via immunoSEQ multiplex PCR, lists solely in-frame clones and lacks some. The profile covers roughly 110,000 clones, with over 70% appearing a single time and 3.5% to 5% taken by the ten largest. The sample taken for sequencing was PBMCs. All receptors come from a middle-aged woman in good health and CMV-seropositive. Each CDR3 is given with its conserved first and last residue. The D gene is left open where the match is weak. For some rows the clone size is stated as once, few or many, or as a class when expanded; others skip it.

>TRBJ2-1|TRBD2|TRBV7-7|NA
TGTGCTAGCAGCACAAGCGGGAGCGATGAGCAGTTCTTC
CASSTSGSDEQFF
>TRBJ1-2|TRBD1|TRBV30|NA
TGTGCCTGGAGTGGCGGGCAGGGGGCGTCAGGCTATGGCTACACCTTC
CAWSGGQGASGYGYTF
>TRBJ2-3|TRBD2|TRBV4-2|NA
TGTGCCAGCAGCCGCCGGACCGGGACTAGCGGGGGGTACACAGATACGCAGTATTTT
CASSRRTGTSGGYTDTQYF
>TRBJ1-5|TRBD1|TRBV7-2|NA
TGTGCCAGCAGCTTACAGACAGGGGCCCATCAGCCCCAGCATTTT
CASSLQTGAHQPQHF
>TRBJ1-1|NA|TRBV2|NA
TGTGCCAGCAGCGCCCGGGCGAACCGGGCGGGCACTGAAGCTTTCTTT
CASSARANRAGTEAFF
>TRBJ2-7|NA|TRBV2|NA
TGTGCCAGCAGTCAAGGGACGGCCAATCGGGGGTACGAGCAGTACTTC
CASSQGTANRGYEQYF
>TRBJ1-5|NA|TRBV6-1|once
TGTGCCAGCAGCTTGTCAGGGCCCAATCAGCCCCAGCATTTT
CASSLSGPNQPQHF
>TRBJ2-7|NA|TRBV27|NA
TGTGCCAGCAGTTTCGGACTGGCCTACGAGCAGTACTTC
CASSFGLAYEQYF
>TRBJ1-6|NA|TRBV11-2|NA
TGTGCCAGCAGCTCACCACAAAGTTCACCCCTCCACTTT
CASSSPQSSPLHF
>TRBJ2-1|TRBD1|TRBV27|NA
TGTGCCAGCAGTTTACTCGGGACAGGCCTAAACAATGAGCAGTTCTTC
CASSLLGTGLNNEQFF
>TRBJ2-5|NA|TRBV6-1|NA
TGTGCCAGCAGTGAAGACTCGTGGGAGACCCAGTACTTC
CASSEDSWETQYF
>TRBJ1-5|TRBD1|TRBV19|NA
TGTGCCAGTAGTATTGTGGGCAGGGGGATCGACAATCAGCCCCAGCATTTT
CASSIVGRGIDNQPQHF
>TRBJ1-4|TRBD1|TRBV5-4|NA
TGTGCCAGCAGCTCGGACAGGGGAAATGAAAAACTGTTTTTT
CASSSDRGNEKLFF
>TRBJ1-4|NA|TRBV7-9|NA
TGTGCCAGCAGCTTAGACGGCGGGAGTCGTAATGAAAAACTGTTTTTT
CASSLDGGSRNEKLFF
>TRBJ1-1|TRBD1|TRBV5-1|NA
TGCGCCAGCAGCGGAGGGACAGGGACCGTTGCTTTCTTT
CASSGGTGTVAFF
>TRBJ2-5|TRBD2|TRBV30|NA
TGTGCCTGGAGGCGGGGGATCTACGGGATAACAGTCGAAGAGACCCAGTACTTC
CAWRRGIYGITVEETQYF
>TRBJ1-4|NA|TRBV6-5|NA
TGTGCCAGCAGTTATCGGACAGATGAAAAACTGTTTTTT
CASSYRTDEKLFF
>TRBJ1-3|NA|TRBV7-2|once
TGTGCCAGCAGCCAAGCCCGGGCTGGAAACACCATATATTTT
CASSQARAGNTIYF
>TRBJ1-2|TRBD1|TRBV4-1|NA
TGCGCCAGCAGGAGACAGGGGACAAACTATGGCTACACCTTC
CASRRQGTNYGYTF
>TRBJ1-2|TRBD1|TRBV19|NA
TGTGCCAGTTTTCCGAACACGCCGGGACAGATAAAAGCTAACTATGGCTACACCTTC
CASFPNTPGQIKANYGYTF
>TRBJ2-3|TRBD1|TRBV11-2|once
TGTGCCAGCAGCTTAAGAAGGGGACAGGGGCGGCCAGATACGCAGTATTTT
CASSLRRGQGRPDTQYF
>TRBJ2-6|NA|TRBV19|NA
TGTGCCAGTAGTATTATTGAGGGATCCGGGGCCAACGTCCTGACTTTC
CASSIIEGSGANVLTF
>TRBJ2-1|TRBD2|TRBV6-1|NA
TGTGCCAGCGGATATGCTAGCGGGGCTTACAATGAGCAGTTCTTC
CASGYASGAYNEQFF
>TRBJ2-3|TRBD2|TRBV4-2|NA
TGTGCCAGCAGCCTAGGACTAGCGGGGCCCACAGATACGCAGTATTTT
CASSLGLAGPTDTQYF
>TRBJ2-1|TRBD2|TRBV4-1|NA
TGCGCCAGCAGCCGGGGGACTAGCGCTTCCTACAATGAGCAGTTCTTC
CASSRGTSASYNEQFF
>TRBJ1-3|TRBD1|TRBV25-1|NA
TGTGCCAGCAGTTCTACAGGGGGAGGAAACACCATATATTTT
CASSSTGGGNTIYF
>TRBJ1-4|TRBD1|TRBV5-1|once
TGCGCCAGCAGCCCCGGGACAGGTTTCGAAAAACTGTTTTTT
CASSPGTGFEKLFF
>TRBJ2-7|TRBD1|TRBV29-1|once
TGCAGCGTCAAACAACAGGGGGTAGTAGGCGAGCAGTACTTC
CSVKQQGVVGEQYF
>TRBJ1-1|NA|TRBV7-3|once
TGTGCCAGCAGCTTAACCCGGACTGAAGCTTTCTTT
CASSLTRTEAFF
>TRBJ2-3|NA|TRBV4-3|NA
TGCGCCAGCAGCCAAGATCCCACTTGGCAGGGCGGTGGAGATACGCAGTATTTT
CASSQDPTWQGGGDTQYF